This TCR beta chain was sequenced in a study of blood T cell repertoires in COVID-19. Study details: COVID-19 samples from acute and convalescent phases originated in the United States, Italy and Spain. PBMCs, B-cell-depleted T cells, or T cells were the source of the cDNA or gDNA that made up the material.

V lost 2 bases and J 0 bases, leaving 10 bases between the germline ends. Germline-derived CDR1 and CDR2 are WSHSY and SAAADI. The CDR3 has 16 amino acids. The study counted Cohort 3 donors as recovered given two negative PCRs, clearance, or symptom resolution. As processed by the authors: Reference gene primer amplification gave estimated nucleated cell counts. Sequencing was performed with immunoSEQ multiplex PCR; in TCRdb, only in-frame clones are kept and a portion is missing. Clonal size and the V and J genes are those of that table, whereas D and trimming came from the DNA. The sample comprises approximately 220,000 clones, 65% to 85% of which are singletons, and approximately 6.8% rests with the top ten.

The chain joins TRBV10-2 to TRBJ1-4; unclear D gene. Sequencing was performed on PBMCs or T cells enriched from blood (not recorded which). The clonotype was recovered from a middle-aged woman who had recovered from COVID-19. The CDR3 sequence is CASSEIRSATNEKLFF. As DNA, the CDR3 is TGCGCCAGCAGTGAGATCAGGTCCGCAACTAATGAAAAACTGTTTTTT.